Each of the 20 T cell receptor beta chains below was sequenced from the same sample in a study of blood T cell repertoires in COVID-19. The assay was immunoSEQ multiplex PCR, and TCRdb's table has in-frame clones only and misses some. The sample has under 150,000 clones, 84% seen once. The sequenced sample consisted of peripheral blood. These receptors all come from a human donor in a cohort sampled during active COVID-19.

This chain uses TRBV24-1 with TRBJ2-1; D may be TRBD2 (5 bases). With 4 bases removed from V and 7 bases from J, the gap between germline ends came to 16 bases. The CDR3 sequence is 15 residues long. CDR1 KGHDR and CDR2 SFDVKD come from the germline V gene. Here the CDR3 reads CATSDPVLRANEQFF. The CDR3, as DNA: TGTGCCACCAGTGACCCGGTCCTGAGGGCTAATGAGCAGTTCTTC.

The V gene is TRBV28, the J gene TRBJ1-2, with D possibly TRBD1 on 5 matching bases. There are 16 residues in the CDR3. Trimming cost V 3 bases and J 2 bases, with 16 bases left between them. CDR1 is MDHEN, CDR2 SYDVKM, per germline. Here the CDR3 reads CASSFPDQTVNYGYTF. CDR3 coding DNA: TGTGCCAGCAGTTTCCCTGACCAGACAGTCAACTATGGCTACACCTTC.

The chain combines TRBV19 with TRBJ2-3; 7 bases map to TRBD2. The junction had 14 bases not matched to a gene; V was cut back by 4 bases and J by 7 bases. Germline values: CDR1 LNHDA, CDR2 SQIVND (reference sequence). This CDR3 region has 16 residues. CDR3 bases: TGTGCCAGTAGTACCTCGGACTCTCGGGGGGTAAATACGCAGTATTTT. This gives the protein CASSTSDSRGVNTQYF.

A few counts support this clone. Different DNA sequences within this sample yield the same CDR3. The genes are TRBV7-9 and TRBJ2-3, with unresolved D. Between the trimmed V and J ends, which lost 4 bases and 0 bases, there was a span of 8 bases. Germline assignment: CDR1 SEHNR and CDR2 FQNEAQ (reference sequence). This CDR3 spans 14 amino acids. The CDR3 protein is CASSSGFSTDTQYF. CDR3 nucleotide sequence: TGTGCCAGCAGCTCAGGATTTAGCACAGATACGCAGTATTTT.

This chain connects TRBV11-3 to TRBJ2-5; TRBD1 matches 11 bases. After removal of 3 bases from V and 5 bases from J, the junction contained 5 bases not matched to a gene. The germline CDR1 and CDR2 sequences are SGHNT and YENEEA. The CDR3 length is 15 residues. Written as DNA, the CDR3 is TGTGCCAGCAGCTTCCCGGGACAGGGGGTGGAGACCCAGTACTTC. This gives the protein CASSFPGQGVETQYF.

This clone was seen a single time. The chain uses TRBV15 and TRBJ2-6; 8 bases line up with TRBD1. Looked up from germline, CDR1 is LNHNV and CDR2 is YYDKDF (reference sequence). Losses at the gene ends were 5 bases for V and 2 bases for J; bases not matched to a gene: 11. This CDR3 has 18 amino acids. CDR3 protein: CATSLGTGGSAGANVLTF. CDR3 in DNA: TGTGCCACCAGCCTGGGGACAGGAGGTAGCGCTGGGGCCAACGTCCTGACTTTC.

V usage is TRBV4-1 and J usage is TRBJ1-2; no clear D. Looked up from germline, CDR1 is MGHRA and CDR2 is YSYEKL. V was shortened by 0 bases and J by 4 bases, with 6 bases between the two germline ends. CDR3 size: 13 residues. The CDR3 reads CASSQDGGYGYTF. The CDR3 bases are TGCGCCAGCAGCCAAGATGGAGGCTATGGCTACACCTTC.

The V call is TRBV5-1, the J call TRBJ1-1; D is undetermined. Germline CDR1 SGHRS, CDR2 YFSETQ. The V end was cut by 4 bases, the J end by 5 bases, with 9 bases between. This CDR3 spans 12 amino acids. DNA for the CDR3: TGCGCCAGCAGCCCACCGGGGACTGAAGCTTTCTTT. Translating it yields CASSPPGTEAFF.

The chain combines TRBV6-5 with TRBJ1-2; TRBD1 is a possible D gene (6 bases). Germline CDR1 MNHEY, CDR2 SVGAGI. The CDR3 has 14 amino acids. V lost 6 bases, J lost 2 bases, and 13 bases lay in between. The CDR3 is CASSPSQGNYGYTF. The CDR3 DNA reads as TGTGCCAGCAGCCCCTCCCAGGGGAACTATGGCTACACCTTC.

J is TRBJ2-3 and V is TRBV27; 10 bases line up with TRBD1. Germline assignment: CDR1 MNHEY and CDR2 SMNVEV (reference sequence). J gave up 12 bases and V 3 bases, and 3 bases lay outside the gene matches. The CDR3 runs to 12 residues. CDR3 in amino acids: CASSFGQGEQYF. The DNA of the CDR3 is TGTGCCAGCAGTTTCGGACAGGGGGAACAGTATTTT.

V is TRBV6-5 and J is TRBJ2-7, with 12 bases fitting TRBD2. The CDR3 loop spans 14 amino acids. The V and J ends lost 6 bases and 3 bases, in that order; junction bases with no gene match: 3. Per germline, CDR1 MNHEY and CDR2 SVGAGI. In nucleotides, the CDR3 is TGTGCCAGCAGACTAGCGGGGGGTAACTACGAGCAGTACTTC. Its translation: CASRLAGGNYEQYF.

The chain links TRBV3-1 (or the pseudogene TRBV3-2) to TRBJ2-3; D is perhaps TRBD1 (6 bases). In germline, CDR1 is LGHDT, CDR2 YNNKEL (reference sequence). The germline V and J ends were trimmed by 2 bases and 6 bases, with 15 bases remaining between them. There are 15 residues in the CDR3. The CDR3 DNA reads as TGTGCCAGCAGCCAAAACAGTAGGGGGTCGGATACGCAGTATTTT. It translates to CASSQNSRGSDTQYF.

This clone has just one count. J is TRBJ1-2 and V is TRBV19; D is ambiguous. Germline V CDR1 and CDR2: LNHDA, SQIVND (reference sequence). Trimming removed 2 bases at V and 8 bases at J, with 12 bases between. CDR3 length: 13 amino acids. CDR3 in amino acids: CASSITGVGGYTF. CDR3 DNA: TGTGCCAGTAGTATAACGGGTGTCGGAGGCTACACCTTC.

The chain is built from TRBV4-1 and TRBJ1-5; D remains ambiguous. This CDR3 contains 15 residues. The germline V and J ends were trimmed by 0 bases and 7 bases, with 13 bases remaining between them. Germline CDR1 and CDR2: MGHRA and YSYEKL. CDR3 amino acids: CASSQDRGGWQPQHF. The CDR3 coding sequence is TGCGCCAGCAGCCAAGATCGGGGAGGTTGGCAGCCCCAGCATTTT.

This clone was found once. The rearrangement links TRBV7-9 to TRBJ1-6, with a weak D call TRBD1 (6 bases). Germline V gene data show CDR1 as SEHNR and CDR2 as FQNEAQ (reference sequence). The ends were cut back, 4 bases at V and 7 bases at J, with 14 bases in the middle. CDR3 size: 15 residues. The CDR3 protein is CASSSLGQLNSPLHF. CDR3 DNA sequence: TGTGCCAGCAGCTCCCTCGGACAGCTGAATTCACCCCTCCACTTT.

This sequence joins TRBV7-7 and TRBJ2-2, with 15 bases lining up with TRBD2. The V and J ends lost 3 bases and 0 bases, in that order; junction bases with no gene match: 2. The CDR3 has 18 amino acids. Per the germline V gene, CDR1 is SSHAT and CDR2 is FNYEAQ (reference sequence). Here the CDR3 DNA reads TGTGCCAGCAGCTTGGGACTAGCGGGGGGCTCGAACACCGGGGAGCTGTTTTTT. Protein: CASSLGLAGGSNTGELFF.

As to this clone: The sample carries other DNA sequences with the same CDR3. This CDR3 reads CASSPGQNTEAFF. The CDR3 DNA is TGTGCCAGCTCACCAGGGCAGAACACTGAAGCTTTCTTT. The chain employs TRBV18 and TRBJ1-1; D uncertain. V was clipped by 2 bases and J by 1 base, with 5 bases between them. This CDR3 is built from 13 residues. Germline CDR1 and CDR2: KGHSH and LQKENI. Variable domain in full (rest from reference TRBV18 and TRBJ1-1): NAGVMQNPRHLVRRRGQEARLRCSPMKGHSHVYWYRQLPEEGLKFMVYLQKENIIDESGMPKERFSAEFPKEGPSILRIQQVVRGDSAAYFCASSPGQNTEAFFGQGTRLTVV.

The CDR3 nucleotides are TGTGCCAGCTTGCAGGACTACTACGAGCAGTACTTC. Its translation is CASLQDYYEQYF. This chain links TRBV2 with TRBJ2-7, with D maybe TRBD2 (6 bases). CDR3 length: 12 residues. Germline V gene sequence: CDR1 SNHLY, CDR2 FYNNEI. V lost 8 bases to trimming and J lost 3 bases, with 11 bases between them.

This chain connects TRBV11-3 to TRBJ2-2, with unresolved D. There are 14 residues in the CDR3. The V gene lost 0 bases and the J gene lost 5 bases, with 7 bases spanning the gap. Germline V gene sequence: CDR1 SGHNT, CDR2 YENEEA. Here the CDR3 DNA reads TGTGCCAGCAGCTTAGAATTCCAAACCGGGGAGCTGTTTTTT. This codes for CASSLEFQTGELFF.

This clone was seen once. The J gene is TRBJ2-5, the V gene TRBV7-9, with a weak D call TRBD1 (6 bases). Trimming cost V 1 base and J 5 bases, with 17 bases left between them. CDR3 length: 16 residues. CDR1 is SEHNR and CDR2 is FQNEAQ in the germline V gene (reference sequence). In DNA, the CDR3 is TGTGCCAGCAGCTTAGGGTCGGGGACACTCCAGGAGACCCAGTACTTC. It specifies CASSLGSGTLQETQYF.